The 20 T cell receptor beta chains below were found in one sample sequenced in a study of blood T cell repertoires in COVID-19. Profiling relied on immunoSEQ multiplex PCR, and the TCRdb table lists in-frame clones only, not all of them. Of around 120,000 clones in the sample, about 70% were seen once. Sequencing was carried out using peripheral blood. These receptors came from a woman in her seventies with acute or convalescent COVID-19.

In this sample, this clone turned up once. V and J are TRBV28 and TRBJ1-5, with 9 positions matching TRBD1. The V gene's germline CDR1 is MDHEN and CDR2 SYDVKM. The CDR3 runs 17 residues. V gave up 6 bases and J gave up 3 bases; unmatched junction bases: 12. DNA for the CDR3: TGTGCCAGCAGATCCGGGACAGGGAATCCTTACAATCAGCCCCAGCATTTT. As protein: CASRSGTGNPYNQPQHF.

V and J are TRBV13 and TRBJ2-4, with D perhaps matching TRBD1 (7 bases). Germline CDR1 reads PRHDT; CDR2 reads FYEKMQ (reference sequence). The CDR3 is 17 residues long. The ends were cut back, 5 bases at V and 0 bases at J, with 17 bases in the middle. The DNA for the CDR3 is TGTGCCAGCAGCAAACAGGGGTCGGGGGTAGCCAAAAACATTCAGTACTTC. The encoded protein is CASSKQGSGVAKNIQYF.

The chain recombines TRBV28 with TRBJ1-6; possible D gene TRBD1, 6 bases. V lost 3 bases and J 8 bases, leaving 20 bases between the germline ends. The CDR3 runs to 17 residues. The germline V gene encodes CDR1 MDHEN and CDR2 SYDVKM. CDR3 region: CASSLGAPGRKDSPLHF. DNA for the CDR3: TGTGCCAGCAGTTTGGGGGCCCCGGGACGAAAGGATTCACCCCTCCACTTT. Full variable domain (outside the CDR3, taken from reference TRBV28 and TRBJ1-6): DVKVTQSSRYLVKRTGEKVFLECVQDMDHENMFWYRQDPGLGLRLIYFSYDVKMKEKGDIPEGYSVSREKKERFSLILESASTNQTSMYLCASSLGAPGRKDSPLHFGNGTRLTVT.

The chain has TRBV7-8 and TRBJ1-3; no firm D call. With 1 base removed from V and 4 bases from J, the gap between germline ends came to 5 bases. Germline CDR1 is SGHVS and CDR2 is FQNEAQ. The CDR3 has 13 amino acids. CDR3 in amino acids: CASSLGTGNTIYF. As DNA, the CDR3 is TGTGCCAGCAGCTTAGGAACAGGAAACACCATATATTTT.

The chain has TRBV19 and TRBJ2-7; D is possibly TRBD1 (6 bases). Germline values: CDR1 LNHDA, CDR2 SQIVND (reference sequence). V lost 6 bases to trimming and J lost 2 bases, with 26 bases between them. The CDR3 is 18 amino acids. The CDR3 region has the DNA TGTGCCAGTAGCCGCCGAGGGGCGACAGGCCACAAGACCTACGAGCAGTACTTC. Amino acids: CASSRRGATGHKTYEQYF.

The gene calls are TRBV6-5 and TRBJ2-7; 7 bases agree with TRBD1. J lost 3 bases, V lost 10 bases, and 6 bases had no gene match. There are 12 residues in the CDR3. The V gene's germline CDR1 is MNHEY and CDR2 SVGAGI. For the CDR3, the DNA is TGTGCCATCTTGACAGGGAACTACGAGCAGTACTTC. Translated: CAILTGNYEQYF.

The V gene is TRBV18, the J gene TRBJ2-1; 7 bases align to TRBD1. J gave up 1 base and V 4 bases, and 1 base lay outside the gene matches. Germline V lookup: CDR1 KGHSH, CDR2 LQKENI. The CDR3 spans 14 residues. The CDR3 DNA follows: TGTGCCAGCTCACGGGACAGATCCTACAATGAGCAGTTCTTC. Protein sequence: CASSRDRSYNEQFF.

The chain employs TRBV29-1 and TRBJ1-4; maybe TRBD1 (6 bases). With 5 bases removed from V and 7 bases from J, the gap between germline ends came to 14 bases. Germline lookup yields CDR1 SQVTM and CDR2 ANQGSEA. The CDR3 consists of 13 residues. This chain's CDR3 is CSVSTQGSEKLFF. The DNA of the CDR3 is TGCAGCGTTTCGACACAGGGCAGTGAAAAACTGTTTTTT.

The chain has TRBV6-6 and TRBJ1-1; the D is unclear. This CDR3 is built from 14 residues. The V gene lost 0 bases and the J gene lost 6 bases, with 11 bases spanning the gap. Germline-derived CDR1 and CDR2 are MNHNY and SVGAGI (reference sequence). CDR3 nucleotides: TGTGCCAGCAGTTACTCTCAGGAGGGATCTGAAGCTTTCTTT. Its translation is CASSYSQEGSEAFF.

This clone was recorded a few times. CDR3 sequence (DNA): TGTGCCAGCAACCTTGGCGGGATTTATGGCTACACCTTC. Its translation is CASNLGGIYGYTF. This chain joins TRBV7-9 and TRBJ1-2; D is unclear. Looked up from germline, CDR1 is SEHNR and CDR2 is FQNEAQ (reference sequence). The V and J ends lost 7 bases and 5 bases respectively, with 14 bases between them. CDR3 length: 13 residues.

J is TRBJ1-5 and V is TRBV2, with 7 bases lining up with TRBD1. Trimming took 4 bases from V and 6 from J; bases not matched to a gene: 9. This CDR3 has 15 residues. Germline V CDR1 and CDR2: SNHLY, FYNNEI. CDR3 in DNA: TGTGCCAGCAGTGGCTTAGGGGGCTGGCGTCAGCCCCAGCATTTT. This translates into CASSGLGGWRQPQHF.

The chain carries TRBV28 and TRBJ1-1; D is uncertain. This CDR3 contains 14 residues. V dropped 6 bases and J dropped 6 bases, with 17 bases sitting between them. Germline CDR1 is MDHEN and CDR2 is SYDVKM. CDR3 bases: TGTGCCAGCAGCATTGGGTACAGTACCTCTGAAGCTTTCTTT. Amino acid sequence: CASSIGYSTSEAFF.

The gene calls are TRBV3-1 (or the pseudogene TRBV3-2) and TRBJ1-1; D perhaps matches TRBD1 (5 bases). The germline V gene encodes CDR1 LGHDT and CDR2 YNNKEL (reference sequence). Trimming removed 8 bases from V and 0 bases from J, with 10 bases in between. The CDR3 totals 13 residues. In DNA form, the CDR3 reads TGTGCCAGCGGAAGACAGCTGAACACTGAAGCTTTCTTT. Translating it yields CASGRQLNTEAFF.

The chain employs TRBV10-3 and TRBJ2-7; 11 bases match TRBD1. The CDR3 consists of 16 residues. Trimming removed 9 bases from V and 4 bases from J; junction bases left unmatched: 14. From germline, CDR1 is ENHRY and CDR2 SYGVKD. The CDR3, as DNA: TGTGCCATACTGCGGGACAGGGGGTATTCAAGATACGAGCAGTACTTC. Translated, it gives CAILRDRGYSRYEQYF.

The chain couples TRBV19 to TRBJ2-2; 8 bases are a match to TRBD2. V lost 5 bases and J lost 4; bases outside the gene matches: 15. Germline values: CDR1 LNHDA, CDR2 SQIVND (reference sequence). The CDR3 covers 18 residues. In DNA, the CDR3 is TGTGCCAGTAGTTACCTAACCCCCCAGCGGGGGAGCACCGGGGAGCTGTTTTTT. Translated: CASSYLTPQRGSTGELFF.

The chain carries TRBV6-2 or TRBV6-3 and TRBJ1-2; possibly TRBD1 for D (6 bases). V was trimmed by 2 bases and J by 4 bases, leaving 11 bases between them. Germline V CDR1 and CDR2: MNHEY, SVGEGT. This CDR3 spans 14 amino acids. The CDR3 region is CASSYAGRGYGYTF. The CDR3 DNA sequence: TGTGCCAGCAGTTACGCAGGCAGGGGCTATGGCTACACCTTC.

The chain joins TRBV6-1 to TRBJ2-2; 10 positions match TRBD2. This CDR3 is 18 amino acids long. The ends lost 0 bases at V and 6 bases at J; junction bases unmatched: 10. In germline, CDR1 is MNHNS, CDR2 SASEGT. CDR3 sequence (DNA): TGTGCCAGCAGTGAAGCCTTGGGAGCGGGGGGGCTCGCCGGGGAGCTGTTTTTT. Its translation is CASSEALGAGGLAGELFF.

This sequence joins TRBV5-1 and TRBJ1-1; unclear D gene. With 2 bases removed from V and 4 bases from J, the gap between germline ends came to 12 bases. This CDR3 is built from 14 residues. Germline CDR1 is SGHRS and CDR2 is YFSETQ. CDR3 nucleotide sequence: TGCGCCAGCAGCTTCCCCGATTCGGGCACTGAAGCTTTCTTT. As protein: CASSFPDSGTEAFF.

The chain recombines TRBV9 with TRBJ2-3, with TRBD2 identical over 7 bases. With V trimmed by 4 bases and J by 3 bases, 11 bases remained unmatched. There are 16 residues in the CDR3. Germline CDR1 reads SGDLS; CDR2 reads YYNGEE. The CDR3 loop reads CASSPLGAGRTDTQYF. As DNA, the CDR3 is TGTGCCAGCAGCCCCTTGGGAGCGGGGAGGACAGATACGCAGTATTTT.

The sample holds a few counts of this clone. The chain joins TRBV6-1 to TRBJ1-1; TRBD1 might be the D (5 bases). Trimming took 2 bases from V and 0 from J, leaving 10 bases between them. Germline CDR1 MNHNS, CDR2 SASEGT. This CDR3 has 15 amino acids. CDR3 sequence reads: CASSERQGLNTEAFF. Written as DNA, the CDR3 is TGTGCCAGCAGTGAACGGCAGGGTTTGAACACTGAAGCTTTCTTT.